Listed below are T cell receptor beta chains from one sample, sequenced in a study of T-cell memory formation after mild COVID-19. TCRdb recomputed calls from the 5' RACE reads with MiXCR, one row per CDR3 protein. The sample includes about 240,000 distinct CDR3 sequences, roughly 9.4% of them seen just once. The sample was PBMCs or a T cell subset sorted from them (not recorded which). These receptors were taken from a man aged 18 to 29 who had mild COVID-19 (a few samples of this study predate the infection). Cell type and time point are not known. CDR3s include the opening cysteine and the closing phenylalanine or tryptophan. The D gene is left open where the match is weak. Clone size, where shown, is once, few, many, or a class for clones that have expanded.

V	D	size	J	CDR3	DNA
TRBV28	TRBD2	-	TRBJ2-1	CASSSPRGGGETYNEQFF	TGTGCCAGCAGTTCCCCTCGCGGTGGGGGGGAAACCTACAATGAGCAGTTCTTC
TRBV4-3	-	few	TRBJ1-1	CASSQVVSGDTEAFF	TGCGCCAGCAGCCAAGTAGTGTCGGGGGACACTGAAGCTTTCTTT
TRBV9	TRBD2	few	TRBJ2-1	CASSFASGGSSYNEQFF	TGTGCCAGCAGCTTCGCTAGCGGGGGTAGCTCCTACAATGAGCAGTTCTTC
TRBV11-2	TRBD1	-	TRBJ1-1	CASSPGDRAILRTEAFF	TGTGCCAGCAGCCCCGGGGACAGGGCGATCTTGCGGACTGAAGCTTTCTTT
TRBV20-1	-	few	TRBJ2-1	CSASYPRSYNEQFF	TGCAGTGCTAGTTACCCTCGCTCCTACAATGAGCAGTTCTTC
TRBV5-1	-	-	TRBJ1-6	CASSRAGGDFNSPLHF	TGCGCCAGCAGCCGCGCTGGAGGGGATTTTAATTCACCCCTCCACTTT
TRBV29-1	-	few	TRBJ1-1	CSVEGPGRGDAEAFF	TGCAGCGTTGAGGGGCCTGGGCGGGGGGACGCTGAAGCTTTCTTT
TRBV5-1	-	-	TRBJ1-4	CASSSTATNEKLFF	TGCGCCAGCAGTAGCACAGCAACTAATGAAAAACTGTTTTTT
TRBV7-9	TRBD2	-	TRBJ2-5	CASSGLAGAGQETQYF	TGTGCCAGCAGCGGATTAGCGGGGGCAGGGCAAGAGACCCAGTACTTC
TRBV9	-	-	TRBJ1-3	CASSVDPNSIGNTIYF	TGTGCCAGCAGCGTAGACCCCAACAGCATTGGAAACACCATATATTTT
TRBV5-1	-	few	TRBJ1-2	CASSLGVAGFRRGYTF	TGCGCCAGCAGCTTGGGAGTCGCTGGGTTCCGGCGTGGCTACACCTTC
TRBV12-3/TRBV12-4	-	few	TRBJ1-6	CASSSGGPDSPLHF	TGTGCCAGCAGTTCGGGGGGGCCGGACTCACCCCTCCACTTT
TRBV12-3/TRBV12-4	TRBD2	-	TRBJ2-5	CASTSGLAGGQETQYF	TGTGCCAGCACCTCGGGACTAGCGGGGGGTCAAGAGACCCAGTACTTC
TRBV5-1	-	few	TRBJ1-1	CASSRTDGNTEAFF	TGCGCCAGCAGCCGAACGGATGGGAACACTGAAGCTTTCTTT
TRBV7-2	TRBD2	many	TRBJ2-1	CASRLGTSGGAHNEQFF	TGTGCCAGCAGGCTTGGTACTAGCGGGGGGGCCCACAATGAGCAGTTCTTC
TRBV5-1	-	few	TRBJ2-6	CASSTPLIGVGANVLTF	TGCGCCAGCAGCACGCCTCTTATCGGGGTCGGGGCCAACGTCCTGACTTTC
TRBV18	-	few	TRBJ1-4	CASSTTTATNEKLFF	TGTGCCAGCTCTACGACGACAGCGACTAATGAAAAACTGTTTTTT
TRBV6-5	-	few	TRBJ1-4	CASSYSIKIPGTFNEKLFF	TGTGCCAGCAGTTACTCGATAAAAATTCCCGGGACATTTAATGAAAAACTGTTTTTT
TRBV6-2/TRBV6-3	-	-	TRBJ2-3	CASSYPQGKQYF	TGTGCCAGCAGTTACCCGCAGGGCAAACAGTATTTT
TRBV12-3/TRBV12-4	-	many	TRBJ2-3	CASSSDTTTDTQYF	TGTGCCAGCAGTTCGGACACAACCACAGATACGCAGTATTTT
TRBV20-1	TRBD2	-	TRBJ2-7	CSARETSGHYEQYF	TGCAGTGCTAGAGAGACTAGCGGACACTACGAGCAGTACTTC
TRBV6-6	-	many	TRBJ2-3	CASSGGTDTQYF	TGTGCCAGCTCAGGGGGCACAGATACGCAGTATTTT
TRBV20-1	-	-	TRBJ1-1	CSARDLGPEAFF	TGCAGTGCTAGAGATTTGGGCCCTGAAGCTTTCTTT
TRBV7-8	-	few	TRBJ1-4	CASSLDWGSEKLFF	TGTGCCAGCAGCTTAGATTGGGGAAGTGAAAAACTGTTTTTT
TRBV5-1	-	many	TRBJ2-1	CASSFGGRGNNEQFF	TGCGCCAGCAGCTTCGGGGGCAGGGGTAACAATGAGCAGTTCTTC
TRBV5-1	-	few	TRBJ2-6	CASSSVSLGAAGANVLTF	TGCGCCAGCAGCTCAGTGTCCCTGGGGGCGGCTGGGGCCAACGTCCTGACTTTC
TRBV18	TRBD2	few	TRBJ2-2	CASSPGTTNTGELFF	TGTGCCAGCTCACCGGGGACTACGAACACCGGGGAGCTGTTTTTT
TRBV15	TRBD2	-	TRBJ2-1	CATSRDGGLWEQFF	TGTGCCACCAGCAGAGACGGGGGGTTGTGGGAGCAGTTCTTC
TRBV27	TRBD2	few	TRBJ2-3	CASNPLAGITDTQYF	TGTGCCAGCAATCCACTAGCGGGGATCACAGATACGCAGTATTTT
TRBV6-2/TRBV6-3	-	few	TRBJ2-3	CASSYQHTQYF	TGTGCCAGCAGTTACCAACATACGCAGTATTTT
TRBV5-6	-	-	TRBJ2-3	CASSSRREQYTDTQYF	TGTGCCAGCAGCTCCCGACGCGAGCAATACACAGATACGCAGTATTTT
TRBV12-3/TRBV12-4	TRBD1	-	TRBJ2-1	CASSFAGQGGGEQFF	TGTGCCAGCAGTTTTGCGGGACAGGGGGGCGGTGAGCAGTTCTTC
TRBV14	-	few	TRBJ1-2	CASSLLTGNGYTF	TGTGCCAGCAGCCTCCTCACAGGGAATGGCTACACCTTC
TRBV9	-	few	TRBJ2-7	CASSGTLRDHEQYF	TGTGCCAGCAGTGGAACCCTCAGGGACCACGAGCAGTACTTC
TRBV5-5	-	few	TRBJ1-2	CASSPGPHDHYGYTF	TGTGCCAGCAGCCCTGGACCTCACGACCACTATGGCTACACCTTC
TRBV7-2	-	many	TRBJ2-2	CASSPWAGSGELFF	TGTGCCAGCAGCCCGTGGGCAGGATCCGGGGAGCTGTTTTTT
TRBV7-9	-	few	TRBJ2-7	CATVPQGQLRYF	TGTGCCACCGTCCCGCAAGGACAGCTCCGGTACTTC
TRBV29-1	-	-	TRBJ2-1	CSAGVDEQFF	TGCAGCGCCGGGGTCGATGAGCAGTTCTTC
TRBV24-1	-	few	TRBJ2-3	CATSDHGTGTDTQYF	TGTGCCACCAGTGACCACGGAACCGGGACAGATACGCAGTATTTT
TRBV5-1	-	-	TRBJ1-2	CASSFDKANYGYTF	TGCGCCAGCAGCTTTGACAAAGCTAACTATGGCTACACCTTC